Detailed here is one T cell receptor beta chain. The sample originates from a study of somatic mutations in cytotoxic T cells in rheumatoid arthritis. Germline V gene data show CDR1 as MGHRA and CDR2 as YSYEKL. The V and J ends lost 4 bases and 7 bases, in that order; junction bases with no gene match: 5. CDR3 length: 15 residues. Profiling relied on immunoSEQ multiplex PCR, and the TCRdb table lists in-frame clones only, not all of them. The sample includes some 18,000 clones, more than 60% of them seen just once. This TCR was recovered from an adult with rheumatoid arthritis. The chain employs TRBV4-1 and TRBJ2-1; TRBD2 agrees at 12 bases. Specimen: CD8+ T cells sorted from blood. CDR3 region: CASSRLAGAGNEQFF. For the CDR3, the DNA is TGCGCCAGCAGCCGACTAGCGGGGGCAGGAAATGAGCAGTTCTTC.